This TCR beta chain was obtained from a study of CD8 T cells in ankylosing spondylitis. The V gene's germline CDR1 is SEHNR and CDR2 FQNEAQ (reference sequence). V gave up 2 bases and J gave up 3 bases; unmatched junction bases: 10. CDR3 length: 17 residues. TCRdb re-derived calls from the 5' RACE reads in MiXCR, one entry per CDR3 protein. The sample shows about 840,000 distinct CDR3 sequences, about 12% of them seen only once. Points on this clonotype: Antigen: not known.

Study-wide results and caveats: Within ankylosing spondylitis blood, a TCR beta motif made up of under 10 highly homologous variants appeared to be characteristic. Disease-associated clones were CD8+ and fairly uncommon in peripheral blood. According to the report, clones linked to the disease were significantly enriched in matched synovial fluid samples taken from ankylosing spondylitis patients.

Source material: blood, either unsorted or a sorted T cell fraction (not recorded which). The V gene is TRBV7-9, the J gene TRBJ2-5, with TRBD2 identical over 9 bases. The receptor comes from a male donor with ankylosing spondylitis. The CDR3: CASSLFVAGGLEETQYF. The CDR3 DNA reads TGTGCCAGCAGCTTATTTGTCGCGGGAGGGCTGGAAGAGACCCAGTACTTC.